This T cell receptor beta chain appears in the sequencing data of a study of blood T cell repertoires in COVID-19. Study background: Sites in the United States, Italy and Spain provided acute and convalescent COVID-19 samples. T cells, B-cell-depleted T cells, or PBMCs provided the cDNA or gDNA that served as material.

The CDR3 spans 16 residues. In the original processing: Amplification from reference gene primers served as the basis for estimated nucleated cell counts. Libraries were prepared by immunoSEQ multiplex PCR; TCRdb keeps only in-frame clonotypes and omits some of them. The V and J calls and the clone size are those of that table, but D and trimming were determined from the DNA. The data show around 240,000 clones, with approximately 83% seen just once and roughly 3% held by the top ten. The receptor was isolated from a woman in her twenties or thirties who had recovered from COVID-19. The chain couples TRBV21-1 to TRBJ2-3; TRBD1 is taken as the D call from the table, unchecked against the DNA. TRBV21-1 corresponds to a pseudogene. Sequenced material: peripheral blood. CDR3 bases: TGTGCCAGCAGCAATACAGGGAATCCCAGCACAGATACGCAGTATTTT. Amino acids: CASSNTGNPSTDTQYF.